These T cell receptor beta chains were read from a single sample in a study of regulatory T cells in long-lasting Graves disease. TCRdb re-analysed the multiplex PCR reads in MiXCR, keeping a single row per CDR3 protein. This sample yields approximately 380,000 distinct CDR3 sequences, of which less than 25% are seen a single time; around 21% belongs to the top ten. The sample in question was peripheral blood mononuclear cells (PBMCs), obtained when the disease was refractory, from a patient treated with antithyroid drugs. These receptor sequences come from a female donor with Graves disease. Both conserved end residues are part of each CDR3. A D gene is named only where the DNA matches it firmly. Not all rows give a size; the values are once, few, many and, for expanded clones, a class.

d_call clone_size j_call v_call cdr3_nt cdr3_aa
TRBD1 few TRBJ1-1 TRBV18 TGTGCCAGCTCTCTCGGACAGGAACTGAACACTGAAGCTTTCTTT CASSLGQELNTEAFF
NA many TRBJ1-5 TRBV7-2 TGTGCCAGCAGCTACGTACAGGGCATTAATCAGCCCCAGCATTTT CASSYVQGINQPQHF
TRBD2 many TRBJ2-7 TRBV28 TGTGCCAGCAGTCTCCTGACTAGCGGGAGCCGGCGTGACGAGCAGTACTTC CASSLLTSGSRRDEQYF
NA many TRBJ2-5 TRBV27 TGTGCCAGCAGTGTCCAGAGGGGAGAGACCCAGTACTTC CASSVQRGETQYF
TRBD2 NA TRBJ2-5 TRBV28 TGTGCCAGCAGACCGAGCGGGACGAAAGAGACCCAGTACTTC CASRPSGTKETQYF
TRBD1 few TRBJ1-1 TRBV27 TGTGCCAGCAGTTTGGCCAGGGGGGCTGAAGCTTTCTTT CASSLARGAEAFF
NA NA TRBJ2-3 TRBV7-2 TGTGCCAGCACTAAAAACACAGATACGCAGTATTTT CASTKNTDTQYF
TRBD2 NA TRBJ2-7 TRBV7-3 TGTGCCAGCAGCCCCCGGGGAGGGCGCGAGCAGTACTTC CASSPRGGREQYF
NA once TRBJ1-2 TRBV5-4 TGTGCCAGCAGCCACGCCGACAGGAACTATGGCTACACCTTC CASSHADRNYGYTF
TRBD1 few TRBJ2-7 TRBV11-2 TGTGCCAGCAGCTGGACAGGGGAGTACGAGCAGTACTTC CASSWTGEYEQYF
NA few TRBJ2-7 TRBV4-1 TGCGCCAGCAGCCAAGATCTTAGGTCCTACGAGCAGTACTTC CASSQDLRSYEQYF
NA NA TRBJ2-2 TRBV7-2 TGTGCCAGCAGCTATTACGGTGTTGGGGAGCTGTTTTTT CASSYYGVGELFF
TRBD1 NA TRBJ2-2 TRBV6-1 TGTGCCAGTCAGGGGGTGCCATACACCGGGGAGCTGTTTTTT CASQGVPYTGELFF
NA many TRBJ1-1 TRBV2 TGTGCCAGCAGGCTAATGATAGGCCGTGGAGCTTTCTTT CASRLMIGRGAFF
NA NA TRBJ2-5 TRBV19 TGTGCCAGTAGTACCAGGGGGGTGCGAGAGACCCAGTACTTC CASSTRGVRETQYF
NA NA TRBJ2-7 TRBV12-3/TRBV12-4 TGTGCCAGCAGTCCTACAGGCGAGCAGTACTTC CASSPTGEQYF
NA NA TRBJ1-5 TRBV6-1 TGTGCCAGCAGGGTGACTCTGGGTCAGCCCCAGCATTTT CASRVTLGQPQHF
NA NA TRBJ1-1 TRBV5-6 TGTGCCAGCAGCGGAGCAGGGTTGGACACTGAAGCTTTCTTT CASSGAGLDTEAFF
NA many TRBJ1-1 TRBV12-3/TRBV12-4 TGTGCCAGCAGTTACAGCCCAGAAGCTTTCTTT CASSYSPEAFF
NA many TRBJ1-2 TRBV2 TGTGCCAGCACCCTACAGCGTAACTATGGCTACACCTTC CASTLQRNYGYTF
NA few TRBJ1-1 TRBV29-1 TGCAGCGTTAGCCGGTCGGGCACTGAAGCTTTCTTT CSVSRSGTEAFF
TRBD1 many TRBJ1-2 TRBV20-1 TGCAGTGCGCACAGGGGGGATGGCTACACCTTC CSAHRGDGYTF
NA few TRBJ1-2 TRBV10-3 TGTGCCATCAGTGCCTCCCTTACGGACCGGGGCGACTACACCTTC CAISASLTDRGDYTF
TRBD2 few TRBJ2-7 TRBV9 TGTGCCAGCACCCCCCGACTAGCGGGTGCCTACGAGCAGTACTTC CASTPRLAGAYEQYF
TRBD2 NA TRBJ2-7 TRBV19 TGTGCCAGTAGTCCGGGACTAGCGGGAGTTGGGTACGAGCAGTACTTC CASSPGLAGVGYEQYF
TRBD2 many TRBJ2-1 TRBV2 TGTGCCAGCAGCCTAGCGGGAGTCTCCAATGAGCAGTTCTTC CASSLAGVSNEQFF
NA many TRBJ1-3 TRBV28 TGTGCCAGCAGTTTACTGCCGTTGGATGGAAACACCATATATTTT CASSLLPLDGNTIYF
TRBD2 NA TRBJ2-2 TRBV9 TGTGCCAGCAGCGCACACATAGCGGGCACCGGGGAGCTGTTTTTT CASSAHIAGTGELFF
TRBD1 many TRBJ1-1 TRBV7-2 TGTGCCAGCAGCTCTCAGGGGGCGCAGATAGCTGAAGCTTTCTTT CASSSQGAQIAEAFF
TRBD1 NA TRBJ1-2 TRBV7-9 TGTGCCAGCACCCGAGGACAGGGATTCGACTATGGCTACACCTTC CASTRGQGFDYGYTF
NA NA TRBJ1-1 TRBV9 TGTGCCAGCAGCGAGAGCACCGGGGTAGCTGAAGCTTTCTTT CASSESTGVAEAFF